A single sample is the source of the 19 T cell receptor beta chains below, sequenced in a study of cytomegalovirus exposure and HLA in healthy donors. Primers for the PCR totalled 60 Vbeta and 13 Jbeta. Only in-frame clones appear in the TCRdb table, and some are missing; sequencing was by immunoSEQ multiplex PCR. The data hold about 160,000 clones, with 65% to 85% observed a single time. The sample consisted of PBMCs. Receptors originate from a woman aged 30 to 39 in good health and CMV-seropositive.

The V call is TRBV4-2, the J call TRBJ2-7; 9 bases line up with TRBD1. The CDR3 is 15 amino acids. Germline V gives CDR1 LGHNA, CDR2 YNFKEQ. The V and J ends lost 6 bases and 2 bases, in that order; junction bases with no gene match: 8. The CDR3 DNA reads as TGTGCCAGCAGAACGACCGGGACAGGGACCTACGAGCAGTACTTC. As protein: CASRTTGTGTYEQYF.

This clone was found a few times. This chain connects TRBV5-5 to TRBJ2-7; D may be TRBD2 (5 bases). V shed 4 bases and J shed 0 bases, with 11 bases lying between them. From germline, CDR1 is SGHKS and CDR2 YYEKEE (reference sequence). The CDR3 has 14 residues. The CDR3 region is CASSREAVSYEQYF. CDR3 bases: TGTGCCAGCAGCCGGGAAGCAGTCTCCTACGAGCAGTACTTC.

The chain employs TRBV13 and TRBJ2-1; 9 nucleotides agree with TRBD2. Germline V CDR1 and CDR2: PRHDT, FYEKMQ (reference sequence). V shed 5 bases, J shed 9 bases, and the junction held 14 bases outside the gene matches. This CDR3 contains 16 residues. The CDR3 loop reads CASSPLGGGGVIEQFF. The CDR3 DNA reads as TGTGCCAGCAGCCCCCTAGGGGGCGGGGGGGTTATTGAGCAGTTCTTC.

The J gene is TRBJ1-1, the V gene TRBV6-5, with D possibly matching TRBD1 (6 bases). The ends were cut back, 6 bases at V and 4 bases at J, with 12 bases in the middle. Germline V gene data show CDR1 as MNHEY and CDR2 as SVGAGI. CDR3 length: 13 residues. This CDR3 reads CASRTGSGTEAFF. CDR3 in DNA: TGTGCCAGCAGAACAGGGTCGGGCACTGAAGCTTTCTTT.

The CDR3 bases are TGCGCCAGCAGCCCCTCAGGGGGCCGGACAGATACGCAGTATTTT. Its protein is CASSPSGGRTDTQYF. The rearrangement uses TRBV5-1 and TRBJ2-3; 8 bases align to TRBD1. The CDR3 totals 15 residues. Germline CDR1 SGHRS, CDR2 YFSETQ. Unmatched junction bases numbered 7, after V lost 4 bases and J lost 3 bases. Full variable domain (missing parts from reference TRBV5-1 and TRBJ2-3): KAGVTQTPRYLIKTRGQQVTLSCSPISGHRSVSWYQQTPGQGLQFLFEYFSETQRNKGNFPGRFSGRQFSNSRSEMNVSTLELGDSALYLCASSPSGGRTDTQYFGPGTRLTVL.

V usage is TRBV9 and J usage is TRBJ1-2, with a tentative D call TRBD1 (6 bases). The V end was cut by 6 bases, the J end by 3 bases, with 18 bases between. The germline CDR1 and CDR2 sequences are SGDLS and YYNGEE. This CDR3 has 15 residues. The CDR3 is CASTLQGSLHYGYTF. In DNA form, the CDR3 reads TGTGCCAGCACCCTCCAGGGGTCTCTACACTATGGCTACACCTTC. The full variable domain, with the rest looked up from reference TRBV9 and TRBJ1-2, is DSGVTQTPKHLITATGQRVTLRCSPRSGDLSVYWYQQSLDQGLQFLIQYYNGEERAKGNILERFSAQQFPDLHSELNLSSLELGDSALYFCASTLQGSLHYGYTFGSGTRLTVV.

This sequence joins TRBV7-9 and TRBJ1-1; no clear D gene. V shed 3 bases and J shed 1 base, with 6 bases lying between them. The length of the CDR3 is 13 residues. In germline, CDR1 is SEHNR, CDR2 FQNEAQ (reference sequence). The CDR3 is CASSFHGNTEAFF. The CDR3 DNA reads as TGTGCCAGCAGCTTCCACGGGAACACTGAAGCTTTCTTT.

This clone occurred a few times. V gene TRBV7-9 combines with J gene TRBJ1-2; possibly TRBD1 for D (6 bases). This CDR3 has 14 residues. Trimming cost V 3 bases and J 4 bases, with 12 bases left between them. Germline V gene lookup returns CDR1 SEHNR and CDR2 FQNEAQ (reference sequence). This CDR3 is CASSLGTGSYGYTF. The CDR3 DNA is TGTGCCAGCAGCTTGGGTACAGGGTCCTATGGCTACACCTTC.

J is TRBJ2-3 and V is TRBV28; 10 nucleotides align to TRBD2. CDR1 and CDR2 from the germline V gene are MDHEN and SYDVKM. J lost 1 base, V lost 8 bases, and 3 bases had no gene match. The CDR3 has 14 residues. Written as DNA, the CDR3 is TGTGCCAGCGGTAGCGGGGGGCGCACAGATACGCAGTATTTT. It specifies CASGSGGRTDTQYF.

This clone was seen only a few times. V is TRBV30 and J is TRBJ2-3; D might be TRBD2 (5 bases). Deletions cut 2 bases from V and 0 bases from J, with 9 bases between. Per germline, CDR1 GTSNPN and CDR2 SVGIG (reference sequence). CDR3 length: 14 amino acids. The CDR3 region has the DNA TGTGCCTGGAGTACCAGACTAAGCACAGATACGCAGTATTTT. Amino acids: CAWSTRLSTDTQYF.

J is TRBJ1-1 and V is TRBV7-9; a possible D gene is TRBD1 (5 bases). Germline CDR1 SEHNR, CDR2 FQNEAQ (reference sequence). Deletions cut 5 bases from V and 4 bases from J, with 14 bases between. This CDR3 contains 14 residues. CDR3 bases: TGTGCCAGCAGCCCTGTACCGGGGGGCACTGAAGCTTTCTTT. This codes for CASSPVPGGTEAFF.

DNA for the CDR3: TGTGCCAGCAGCCCCGAGTCGGGAGTAGGCAATGAGCAGTTCTTC. Protein product: CASSPESGVGNEQFF. This rearrangement joins TRBV6-6 to TRBJ2-1, with D possibly being TRBD2 (6 bases). From germline, CDR1 is MNHNY and CDR2 SVGAGI (reference sequence). Trimming pared 6 bases from V and 6 bases from J, leaving 18 bases between. CDR3 length equals 15 residues.

This chain joins TRBV2 and TRBJ1-5; TRBD1 matches at 7 bases. The CDR3 is 13 residues long. Germline CDR1 reads SNHLY; CDR2 reads FYNNEI. Trimming cost V 6 bases and J 3 bases; bases outside gene matches: 2. CDR3 DNA: TGTGCCAGCAGGGGACAGAACAATCAGCCCCAGCATTTT. Translating gives CASRGQNNQPQHF. Full variable domain (rest looked up from reference TRBV2 and TRBJ1-5): EPEVTQTPSHQVTQMGQEVILRCVPISNHLYFYWYRQILGQKVEFLVSFYNNEISEKSEIFDDQFSVERPDGSNFTLKIRSTKLEDSAMYFCASRGQNNQPQHFGDGTRLSIL.

The CDR3 loop reads CASRFQGLPNYGYTF. CDR3 nucleotide sequence: TGTGCCAGCAGATTCCAGGGACTACCCAACTATGGCTACACCTTC. The V and J genes are TRBV2 and TRBJ1-2; possibly TRBD1 for D (5 bases). Germline V lookup: CDR1 SNHLY, CDR2 FYNNEI. Trimming cost V 6 bases and J 2 bases, with 16 bases left between them. The CDR3 sequence is 15 residues long.

The V call is TRBV2, the J call TRBJ2-1, with D tentatively TRBD2 (7 bases). V lost 6 bases and J 2 bases, leaving 11 bases between the germline ends. CDR3 size: 14 residues. Germline loops: CDR1 SNHLY, CDR2 FYNNEI. CDR3 sequence: CASRSGGPYNEQFF. In DNA, the CDR3 is TGTGCCAGCAGATCGGGGGGCCCCTACAATGAGCAGTTCTTC. The full variable domain, in which reference TRBV2 and TRBJ2-1 provide the parts outside the CDR3, is EPEVTQTPSHQVTQMGQEVILRCVPISNHLYFYWYRQILGQKVEFLVSFYNNEISEKSEIFDDQFSVERPDGSNFTLKIRSTKLEDSAMYFCASRSGGPYNEQFFGPGTRLTVL.

The CDR3 region has the DNA TGTGCCAGCAGCGCCGGGACTAGCGGGGTGAAGACCCAGTACTTC. This codes for CASSAGTSGVKTQYF. The rearrangement links TRBV9 to TRBJ2-5, with 13 bases fitting TRBD2. Germline V gene data show CDR1 as SGDLS and CDR2 as YYNGEE. V shed 3 bases and J 6 bases; nucleotides not matched to a gene: 5. The CDR3 sequence is 15 residues long.

The genes are TRBV5-1 and TRBJ2-1, with a possible D match to TRBD2 (5 bases). Germline CDR1 is SGHRS and CDR2 is YFSETQ. Trimming removed 7 bases from V and 7 bases from J, with 6 bases in between. The CDR3 covers 10 residues. The DNA of the CDR3 is TGCGCCAGCGGCGGGAATGAGCAGTTCTTC. It is translated as CASGGNEQFF.

The V and J genes are TRBV5-6 and TRBJ1-5, with a possible D match to TRBD1 (5 bases). Germline values: CDR1 SGHDT, CDR2 YYEEEE. Trimming took off 2 bases at V and 7 bases at J, with 16 bases between the two ends. The CDR3 has 15 amino acids. CDR3: CASSLKGRYGQPQHF. As DNA, the CDR3 is TGTGCCAGCAGCTTAAAGGGGAGGTATGGCCAGCCCCAGCATTTT.

The chain recombines TRBV6-6 with TRBJ2-3; the match to TRBD2 covers 9 bases. This CDR3 has 16 residues. V shed 2 bases and J 0 bases; nucleotides not matched to a gene: 3. CDR1 is MNHNY and CDR2 is SVGAGI in the germline V gene (reference sequence). The DNA of the CDR3 is TGTGCCAGCAGTTACCCGGCGGGGGGGAGCACAGATACGCAGTATTTT. Translated: CASSYPAGGSTDTQYF.